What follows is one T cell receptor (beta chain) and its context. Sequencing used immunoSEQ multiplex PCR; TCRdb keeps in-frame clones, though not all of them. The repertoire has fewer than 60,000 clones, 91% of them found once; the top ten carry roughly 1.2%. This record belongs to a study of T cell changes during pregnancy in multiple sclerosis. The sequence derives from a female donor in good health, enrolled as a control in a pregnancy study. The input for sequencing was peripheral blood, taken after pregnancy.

The CDR3 bases are TGTGCCTGGAATAGAGAGGCTCTGTCCTACAATGAGCAGTTCTTC. This sequence encodes CAWNREALSYNEQFF. This sequence joins TRBV30 and TRBJ2-1; the D is unclear. V lost 4 bases and J lost 1, with 14 bases in between. Per the germline V gene, CDR1 is GTSNPN and CDR2 is SVGIG (reference sequence). The CDR3 spans 15 residues.